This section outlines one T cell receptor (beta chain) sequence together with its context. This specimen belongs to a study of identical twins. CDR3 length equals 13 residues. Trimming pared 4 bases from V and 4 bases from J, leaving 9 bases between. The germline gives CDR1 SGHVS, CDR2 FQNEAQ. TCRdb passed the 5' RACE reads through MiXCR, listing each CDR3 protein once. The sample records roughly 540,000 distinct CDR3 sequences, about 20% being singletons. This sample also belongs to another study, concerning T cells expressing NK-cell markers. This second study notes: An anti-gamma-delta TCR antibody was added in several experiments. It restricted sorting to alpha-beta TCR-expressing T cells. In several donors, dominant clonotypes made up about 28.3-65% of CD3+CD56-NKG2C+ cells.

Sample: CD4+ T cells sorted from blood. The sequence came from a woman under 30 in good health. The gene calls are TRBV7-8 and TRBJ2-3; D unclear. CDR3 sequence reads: CASSSRAPDTQYF. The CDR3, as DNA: TGTGCCAGCAGCTCAAGGGCCCCAGATACGCAGTATTTT.